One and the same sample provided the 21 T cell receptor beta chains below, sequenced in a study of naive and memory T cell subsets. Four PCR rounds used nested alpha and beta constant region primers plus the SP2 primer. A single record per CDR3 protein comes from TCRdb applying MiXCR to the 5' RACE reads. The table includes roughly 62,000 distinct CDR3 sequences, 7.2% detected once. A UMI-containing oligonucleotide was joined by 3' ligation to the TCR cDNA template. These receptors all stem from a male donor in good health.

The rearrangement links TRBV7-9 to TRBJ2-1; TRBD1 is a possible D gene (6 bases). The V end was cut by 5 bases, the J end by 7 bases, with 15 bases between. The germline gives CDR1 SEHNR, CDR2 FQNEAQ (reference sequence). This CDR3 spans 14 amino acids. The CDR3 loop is CASSPSARGNEQFF. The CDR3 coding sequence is TGTGCCAGCAGCCCCTCCGCCAGGGGAAATGAGCAGTTCTTC.

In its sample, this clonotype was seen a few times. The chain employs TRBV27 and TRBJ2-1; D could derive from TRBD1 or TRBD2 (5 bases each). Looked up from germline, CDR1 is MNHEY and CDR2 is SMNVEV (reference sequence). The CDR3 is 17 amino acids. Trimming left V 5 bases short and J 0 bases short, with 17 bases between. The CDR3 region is CASSQLGPGSSYNEQFF. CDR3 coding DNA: TGTGCCAGCAGTCAACTGGGGCCTGGGAGCTCCTACAATGAGCAGTTCTTC.

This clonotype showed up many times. Written as DNA, the CDR3 is TGTGCCAGCAGCCCACACTTCGCTAGAGAGACCCAGTACTTC. Translated: CASSPHFARETQYF. This rearrangement joins TRBV7-9 to TRBJ2-5, with D uncertain. Trimming pared 5 bases from V and 4 bases from J, leaving 14 bases between. Germline V gene lookup returns CDR1 SEHNR and CDR2 FQNEAQ (reference sequence). There are 14 residues in the CDR3. The whole variable domain, remainder taken from reference TRBV7-9 and TRBJ2-5, is DTGVSQNPRHKITKRGQNVTFRCDPISEHNRLYWYRQTLGQGPEFLTYFQNEAQLEKSRLLSDRFSAERPKGSFSTLEIQRTEQGDSAMYLCASSPHFARETQYFGPGTRLLVL.

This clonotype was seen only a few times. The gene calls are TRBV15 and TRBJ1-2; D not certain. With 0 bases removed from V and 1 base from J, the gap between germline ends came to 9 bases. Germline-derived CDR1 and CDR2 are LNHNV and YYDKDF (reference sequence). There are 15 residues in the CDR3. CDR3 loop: CATSRDFPVNYGYTF. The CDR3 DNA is TGTGCCACCAGCAGAGATTTCCCCGTTAACTATGGCTACACCTTC.

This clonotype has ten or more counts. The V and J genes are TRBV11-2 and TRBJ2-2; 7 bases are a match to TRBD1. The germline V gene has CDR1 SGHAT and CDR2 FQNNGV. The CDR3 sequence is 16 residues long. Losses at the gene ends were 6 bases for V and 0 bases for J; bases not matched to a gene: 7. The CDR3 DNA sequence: TGTGCCAGCAGATATGACAGGGTAGCGAACACCGGGGAGCTGTTTTTT. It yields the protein CASRYDRVANTGELFF.

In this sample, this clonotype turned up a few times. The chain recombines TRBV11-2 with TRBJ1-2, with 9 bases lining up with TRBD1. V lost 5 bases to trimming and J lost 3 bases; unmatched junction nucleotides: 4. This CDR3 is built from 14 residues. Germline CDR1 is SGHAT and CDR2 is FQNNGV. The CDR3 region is CASSPGQGDYGYTF. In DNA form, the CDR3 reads TGTGCCAGCAGCCCGGGACAGGGTGACTATGGCTACACCTTC.

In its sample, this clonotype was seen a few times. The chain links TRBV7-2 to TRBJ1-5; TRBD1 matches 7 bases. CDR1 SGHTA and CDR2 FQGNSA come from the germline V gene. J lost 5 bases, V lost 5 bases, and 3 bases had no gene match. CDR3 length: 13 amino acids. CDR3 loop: CASSTQGDQPQHF. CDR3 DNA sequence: TGTGCCAGCAGCACCCAGGGGGATCAGCCCCAGCATTTT.

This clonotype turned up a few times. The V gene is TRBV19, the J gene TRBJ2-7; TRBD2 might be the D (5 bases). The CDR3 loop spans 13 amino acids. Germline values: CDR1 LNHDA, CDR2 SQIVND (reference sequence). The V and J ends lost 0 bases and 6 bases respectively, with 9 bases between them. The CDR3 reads CASSIDPRGEQYF. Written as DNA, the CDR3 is TGTGCCAGTAGTATAGATCCCCGGGGCGAGCAGTACTTC.

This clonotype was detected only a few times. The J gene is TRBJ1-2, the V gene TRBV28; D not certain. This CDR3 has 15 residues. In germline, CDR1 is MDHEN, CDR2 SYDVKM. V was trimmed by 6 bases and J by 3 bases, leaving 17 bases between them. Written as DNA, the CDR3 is TGTGCCAGCAGATACCGGGCCCCGCTGGACTATGGCTACACCTTC. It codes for CASRYRAPLDYGYTF.

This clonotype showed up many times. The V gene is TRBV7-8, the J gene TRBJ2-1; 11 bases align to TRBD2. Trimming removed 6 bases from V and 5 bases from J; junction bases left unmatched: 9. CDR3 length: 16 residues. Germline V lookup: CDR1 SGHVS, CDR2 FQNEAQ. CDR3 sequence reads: CASRAGLAGKNNEQFF. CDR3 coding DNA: TGTGCCAGCAGGGCCGGACTAGCGGGTAAGAACAATGAGCAGTTCTTC.

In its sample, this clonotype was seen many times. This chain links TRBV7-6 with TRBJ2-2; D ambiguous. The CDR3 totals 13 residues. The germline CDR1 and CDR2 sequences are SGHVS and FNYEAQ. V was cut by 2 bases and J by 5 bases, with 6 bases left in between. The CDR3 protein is CASSLPRTGELFF. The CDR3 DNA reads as TGTGCCAGCAGCTTACCAAGAACCGGGGAGCTGTTTTTT.

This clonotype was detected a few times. The CDR3 coding sequence is TGCAGCGTTTGGACAGATACGCAGTATTTT. The encoded protein is CSVWTDTQYF. J is TRBJ2-3 and V is TRBV29-1; unclear D gene. The germline V gene encodes CDR1 SQVTM and CDR2 ANQGSEA. V was pared by 5 bases and J by 3 bases, with 3 bases between. The CDR3 has 10 residues.

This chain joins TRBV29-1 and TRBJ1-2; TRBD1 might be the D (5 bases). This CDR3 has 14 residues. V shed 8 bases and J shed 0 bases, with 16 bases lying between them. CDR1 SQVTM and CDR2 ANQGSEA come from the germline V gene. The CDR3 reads CSLNAETANYGYTF. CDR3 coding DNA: TGCAGCCTCAACGCCGAGACAGCTAACTATGGCTACACCTTC.

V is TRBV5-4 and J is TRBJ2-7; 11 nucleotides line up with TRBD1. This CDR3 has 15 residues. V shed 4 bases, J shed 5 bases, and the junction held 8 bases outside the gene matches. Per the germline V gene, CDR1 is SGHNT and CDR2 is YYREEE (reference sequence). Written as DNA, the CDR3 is TGTGCCAGCAGCACCAGGACAGGGGGCTACCACGAGCAGTACTTC. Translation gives CASSTRTGGYHEQYF. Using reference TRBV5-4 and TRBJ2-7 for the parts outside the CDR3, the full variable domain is ETGVTQSPTHLIKTRGQQVTLRCSSQSGHNTVSWYQQALGQGPQFIFQYYREEENGRGNFPPRFSGLQFPNYSSELNVNALELDDSALYLCASSTRTGGYHEQYFGPGTRLTVT.

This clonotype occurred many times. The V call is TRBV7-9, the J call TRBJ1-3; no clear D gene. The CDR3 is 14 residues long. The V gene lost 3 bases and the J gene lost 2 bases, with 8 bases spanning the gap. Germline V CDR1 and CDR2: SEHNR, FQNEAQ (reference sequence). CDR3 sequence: CASSFSQPGNTIYF. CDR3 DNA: TGTGCCAGCAGCTTCTCACAGCCTGGAAACACCATATATTTT.

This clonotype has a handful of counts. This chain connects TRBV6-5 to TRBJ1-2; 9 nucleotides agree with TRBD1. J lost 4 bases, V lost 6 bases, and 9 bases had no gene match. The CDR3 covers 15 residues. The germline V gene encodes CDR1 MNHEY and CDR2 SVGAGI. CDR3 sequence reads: CASRVGTGGVYGYTF. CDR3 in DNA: TGTGCCAGCAGGGTAGGAACAGGGGGCGTCTATGGCTACACCTTC.

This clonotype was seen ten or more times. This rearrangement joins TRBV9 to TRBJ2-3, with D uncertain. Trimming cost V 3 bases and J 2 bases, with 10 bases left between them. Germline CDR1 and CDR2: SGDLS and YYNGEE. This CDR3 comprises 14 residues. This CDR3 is CASSGIAVTDTQYF. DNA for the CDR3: TGTGCCAGCAGCGGGATCGCGGTCACAGATACGCAGTATTTT.

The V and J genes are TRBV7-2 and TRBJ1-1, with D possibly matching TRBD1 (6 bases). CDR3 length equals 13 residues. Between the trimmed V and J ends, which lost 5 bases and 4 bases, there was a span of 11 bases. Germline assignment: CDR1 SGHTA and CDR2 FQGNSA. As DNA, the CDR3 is TGTGCCAGCAGCGTTCAGGGGCGCACTGAAGCTTTCTTT. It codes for CASSVQGRTEAFF. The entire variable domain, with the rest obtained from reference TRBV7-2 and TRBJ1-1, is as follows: GAGVSQSPSNKVTEKGKDVELRCDPISGHTALYWYRQSLGQGLEFLIYFQGNSAPDKSGLPSDRFSAERTGGSVSTLTIQRTQQEDSAVYLCASSVQGRTEAFFGQGTRLTVV.

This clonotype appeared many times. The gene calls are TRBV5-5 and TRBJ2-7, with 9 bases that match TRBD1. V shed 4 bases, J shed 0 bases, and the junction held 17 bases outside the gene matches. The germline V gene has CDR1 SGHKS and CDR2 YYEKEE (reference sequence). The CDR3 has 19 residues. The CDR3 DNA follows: TGTGCCAGCAGCCTCCGGGACAGGGTTCCAGCGGCAATCTCCTACGAGCAGTACTTC. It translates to CASSLRDRVPAAISYEQYF. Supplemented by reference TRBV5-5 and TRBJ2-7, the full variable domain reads DAGVTQSPTHLIKTRGQQVTLRCSPISGHKSVSWYQQVLGQGPQFIFQYYEKEERGRGNFPDRFSARQFPNYSSELNVNALLLGDSALYLCASSLRDRVPAAISYEQYFGPGTRLTVT.

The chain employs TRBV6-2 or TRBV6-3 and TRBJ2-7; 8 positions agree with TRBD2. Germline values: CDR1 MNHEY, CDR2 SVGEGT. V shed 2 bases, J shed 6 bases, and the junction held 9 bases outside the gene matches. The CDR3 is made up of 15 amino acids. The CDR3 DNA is TGTGCCAGCAGTTACGTGCGGGAGGTCCTCTCCGAGCAGTACTTC. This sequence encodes CASSYVREVLSEQYF.

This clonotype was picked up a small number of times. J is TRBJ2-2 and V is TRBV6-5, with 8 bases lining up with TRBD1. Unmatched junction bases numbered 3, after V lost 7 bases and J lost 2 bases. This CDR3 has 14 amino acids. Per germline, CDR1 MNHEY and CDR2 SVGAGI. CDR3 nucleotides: TGTGCCAGCACCGGGACAGGAAACACCGGGGAGCTGTTTTTT. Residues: CASTGTGNTGELFF.